One TCR beta chain is described in this entry. Its antigen is not known. Donors came from a validation cohort of some 130 subjects, distinct from the first 666-subject cohort. These data are taken from a study of cytomegalovirus exposure and HLA in healthy donors. Overall study results and limits: Altogether, 170 or so TCR beta chains were recorded as cytomegalovirus-associated.

The data were produced by immunoSEQ multiplex PCR, yet TCRdb's version contains in-frame clones alone and is incomplete. The table includes 170,000 or so clones, roughly four fifths detected once. The CDR3 runs 13 residues. The junction had 7 bases not matched to a gene; V was cut back by 4 bases and J by 7 bases. The germline CDR1 and CDR2 sequences are SGHNT and YENEEA. The specimen was PBMCs. This receptor was obtained from a woman between 18 and 29 years old in good health and CMV-seropositive. This sequence joins TRBV11-3 and TRBJ2-7; TRBD1 agrees at 7 bases. The CDR3 sequence: CASSSVTGSEQYF. The DNA of the CDR3 is TGTGCCAGCAGCTCGGTGACAGGGTCTGAGCAGTACTTC.